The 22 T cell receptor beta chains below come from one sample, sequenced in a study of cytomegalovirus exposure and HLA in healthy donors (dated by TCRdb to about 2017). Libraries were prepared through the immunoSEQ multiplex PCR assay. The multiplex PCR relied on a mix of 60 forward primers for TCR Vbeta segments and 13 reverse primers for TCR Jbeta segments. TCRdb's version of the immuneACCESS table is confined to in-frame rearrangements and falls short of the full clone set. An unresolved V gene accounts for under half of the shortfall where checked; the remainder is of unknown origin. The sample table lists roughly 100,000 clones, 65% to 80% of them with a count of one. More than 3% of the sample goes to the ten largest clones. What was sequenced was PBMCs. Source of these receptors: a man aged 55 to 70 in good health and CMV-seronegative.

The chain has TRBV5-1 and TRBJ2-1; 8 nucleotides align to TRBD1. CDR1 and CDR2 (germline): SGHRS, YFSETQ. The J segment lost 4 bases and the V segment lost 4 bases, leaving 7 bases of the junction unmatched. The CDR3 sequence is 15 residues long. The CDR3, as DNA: TGCGCCAGCAGCACGCGACAGGGGCAATACAATGAGCAGTTCTTC. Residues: CASSTRQGQYNEQFF.

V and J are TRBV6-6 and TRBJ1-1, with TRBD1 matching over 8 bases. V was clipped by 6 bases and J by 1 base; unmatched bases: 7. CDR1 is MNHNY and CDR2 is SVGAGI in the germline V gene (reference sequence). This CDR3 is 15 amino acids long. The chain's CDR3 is CASRPPGTGNTEAFF. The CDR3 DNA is TGTGCCAGCAGACCGCCCGGGACAGGGAACACTGAAGCTTTCTTT.

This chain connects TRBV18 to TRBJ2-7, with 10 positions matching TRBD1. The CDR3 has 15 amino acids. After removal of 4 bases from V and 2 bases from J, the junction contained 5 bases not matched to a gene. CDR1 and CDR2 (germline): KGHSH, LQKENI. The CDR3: CASSLGDRGTYEQYF. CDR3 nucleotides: TGTGCCAGCTCACTTGGGGACAGGGGTACCTACGAGCAGTACTTC.

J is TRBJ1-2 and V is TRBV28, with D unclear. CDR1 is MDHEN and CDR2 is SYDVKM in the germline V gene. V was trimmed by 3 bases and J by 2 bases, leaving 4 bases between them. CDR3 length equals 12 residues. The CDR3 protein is CASSLQNYGYTF. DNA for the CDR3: TGTGCCAGCAGTTTGCAGAACTATGGCTACACCTTC.

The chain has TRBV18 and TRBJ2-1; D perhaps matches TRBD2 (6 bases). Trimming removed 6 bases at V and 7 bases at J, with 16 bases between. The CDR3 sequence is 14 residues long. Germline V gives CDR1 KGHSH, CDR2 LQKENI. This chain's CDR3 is CASSQRALENEQFF. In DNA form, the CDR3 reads TGTGCCAGCTCGCAGCGGGCCCTTGAGAATGAGCAGTTCTTC. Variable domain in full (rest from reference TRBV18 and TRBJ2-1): NAGVMQNPRHLVRRRGQEARLRCSPMKGHSHVYWYRQLPEEGLKFMVYLQKENIIDESGMPKERFSAEFPKEGPSILRIQQVVRGDSAAYFCASSQRALENEQFFGPGTRLTVL.

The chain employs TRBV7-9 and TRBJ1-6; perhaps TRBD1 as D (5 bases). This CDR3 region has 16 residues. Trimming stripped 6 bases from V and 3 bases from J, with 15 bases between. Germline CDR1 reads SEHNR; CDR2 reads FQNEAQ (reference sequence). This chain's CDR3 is CASSQGAGFYNSPLHF. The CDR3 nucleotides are TGTGCCAGCAGTCAAGGGGCCGGATTCTATAATTCACCCCTCCACTTT.

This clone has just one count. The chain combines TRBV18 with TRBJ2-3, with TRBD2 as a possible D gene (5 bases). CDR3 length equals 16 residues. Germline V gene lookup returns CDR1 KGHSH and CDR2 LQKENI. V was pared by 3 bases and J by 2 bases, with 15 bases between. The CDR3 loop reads CASSPVAEGSTDTQYF. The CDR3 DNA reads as TGTGCCAGCTCACCTGTGGCAGAGGGCTCCACAGATACGCAGTATTTT.

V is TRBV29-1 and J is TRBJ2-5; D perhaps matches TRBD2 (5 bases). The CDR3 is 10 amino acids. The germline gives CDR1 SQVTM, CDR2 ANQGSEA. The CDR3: CSAGDRDQYF. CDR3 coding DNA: TGCAGTGCTGGGGATCGGGACCAGTACTTC.

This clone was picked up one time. The CDR3 region is CASSLAKDRIQETQYF. For the CDR3, the DNA is TGCGCCAGCAGCTTGGCCAAGGACAGGATTCAAGAGACCCAGTACTTC. The chain couples TRBV5-1 to TRBJ2-5; 7 positions match TRBD1. This CDR3 has 16 residues. Trimming took 0 bases from V and 2 from J; bases not matched to a gene: 7. Germline lookup yields CDR1 SGHRS and CDR2 YFSETQ.

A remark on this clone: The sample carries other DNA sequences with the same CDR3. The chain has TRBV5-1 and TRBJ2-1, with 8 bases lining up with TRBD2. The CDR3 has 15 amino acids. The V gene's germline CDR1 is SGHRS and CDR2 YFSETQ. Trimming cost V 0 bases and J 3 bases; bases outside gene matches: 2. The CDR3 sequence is CASSLVSGGYNEQFF. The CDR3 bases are TGCGCCAGCAGCTTGGTAAGCGGGGGCTACAATGAGCAGTTCTTC.

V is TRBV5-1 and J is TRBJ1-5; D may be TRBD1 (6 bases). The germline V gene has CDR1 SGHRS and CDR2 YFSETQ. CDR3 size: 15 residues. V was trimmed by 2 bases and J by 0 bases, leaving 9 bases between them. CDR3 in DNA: TGCGCCAGCAGCTTCGCAGGGGATAGCAATCAGCCCCAGCATTTT. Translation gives CASSFAGDSNQPQHF. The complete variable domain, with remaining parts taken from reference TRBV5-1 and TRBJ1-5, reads KAGVTQTPRYLIKTRGQQVTLSCSPISGHRSVSWYQQTPGQGLQFLFEYFSETQRNKGNFPGRFSGRQFSNSRSEMNVSTLELGDSALYLCASSFAGDSNQPQHFGDGTRLSIL.

The CDR3 DNA sequence: TGTGCCAGCAGTTATTTAGCGGCTACGAACACCGGGGAGCTGTTTTTT. Amino acid sequence: CASSYLAATNTGELFF. The gene calls are TRBV27 and TRBJ2-2, with a weak D call TRBD2 (6 bases). This CDR3 spans 16 amino acids. V lost 4 bases, J lost 0 bases, and 12 bases lay in between. Germline CDR1 and CDR2: MNHEY and SMNVEV (reference sequence).

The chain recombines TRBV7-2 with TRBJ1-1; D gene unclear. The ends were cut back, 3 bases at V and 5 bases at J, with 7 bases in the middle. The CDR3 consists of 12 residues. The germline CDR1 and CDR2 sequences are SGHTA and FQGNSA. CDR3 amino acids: CASSFPGTEAFF. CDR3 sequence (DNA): TGTGCCAGCAGCTTCCCGGGGACTGAAGCTTTCTTT.

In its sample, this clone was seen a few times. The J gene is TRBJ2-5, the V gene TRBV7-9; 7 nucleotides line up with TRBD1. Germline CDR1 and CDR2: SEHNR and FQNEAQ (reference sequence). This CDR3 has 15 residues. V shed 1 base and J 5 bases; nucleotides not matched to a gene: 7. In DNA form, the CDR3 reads TGTGCCAGCAGCTTAGGGGACAGCCGGCGTGAGACCCAGTACTTC. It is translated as CASSLGDSRRETQYF.

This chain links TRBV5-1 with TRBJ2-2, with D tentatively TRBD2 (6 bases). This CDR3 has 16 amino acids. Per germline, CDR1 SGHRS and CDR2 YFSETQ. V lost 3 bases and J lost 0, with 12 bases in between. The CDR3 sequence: CASSSTGAANTGELFF. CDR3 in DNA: TGCGCCAGCAGCTCTACGGGAGCCGCGAACACCGGGGAGCTGTTTTTT.

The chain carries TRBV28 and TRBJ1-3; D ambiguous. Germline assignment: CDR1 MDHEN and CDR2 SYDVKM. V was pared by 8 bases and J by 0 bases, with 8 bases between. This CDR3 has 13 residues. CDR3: CASSGFSGNTIYF. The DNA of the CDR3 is TGTGCCAGCTCGGGTTTCTCTGGAAACACCATATATTTT.

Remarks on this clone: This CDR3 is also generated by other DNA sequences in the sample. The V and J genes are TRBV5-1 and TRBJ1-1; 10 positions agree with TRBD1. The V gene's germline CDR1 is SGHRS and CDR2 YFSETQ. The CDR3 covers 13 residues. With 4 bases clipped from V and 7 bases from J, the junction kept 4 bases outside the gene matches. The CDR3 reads CASSDGQGGEAFF. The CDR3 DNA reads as TGCGCCAGCAGCGACGGACAGGGGGGTGAAGCTTTCTTT.

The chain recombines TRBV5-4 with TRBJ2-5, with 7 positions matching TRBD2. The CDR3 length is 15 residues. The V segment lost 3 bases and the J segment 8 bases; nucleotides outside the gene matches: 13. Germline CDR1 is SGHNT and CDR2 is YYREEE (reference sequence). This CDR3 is CASSSTTSTPDTQYF. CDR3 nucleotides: TGTGCCAGCAGCTCTACGACTAGCACTCCTGATACCCAGTACTTC.

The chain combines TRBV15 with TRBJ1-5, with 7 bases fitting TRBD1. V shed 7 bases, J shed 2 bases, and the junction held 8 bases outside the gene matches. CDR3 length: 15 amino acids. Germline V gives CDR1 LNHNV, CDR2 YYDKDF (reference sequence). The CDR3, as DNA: TGTGCCACCACCCCAGGGGGTTGGGGCAATCAGCCCCAGCATTTT. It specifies CATTPGGWGNQPQHF.

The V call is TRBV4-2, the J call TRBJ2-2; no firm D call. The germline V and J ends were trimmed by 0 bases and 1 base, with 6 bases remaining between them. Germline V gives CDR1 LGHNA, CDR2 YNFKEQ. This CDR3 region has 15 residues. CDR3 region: CASSQDRLNTGELFF. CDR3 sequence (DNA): TGTGCCAGCAGCCAAGACAGATTGAACACCGGGGAGCTGTTTTTT.

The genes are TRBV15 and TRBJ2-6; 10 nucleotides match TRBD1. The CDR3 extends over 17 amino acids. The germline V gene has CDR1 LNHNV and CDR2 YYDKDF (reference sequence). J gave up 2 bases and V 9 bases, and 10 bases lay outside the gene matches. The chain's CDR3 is CATQPGQGRTGANVLTF. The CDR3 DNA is TGTGCCACTCAACCGGGACAGGGGAGAACTGGGGCCAACGTCCTGACTTTC.

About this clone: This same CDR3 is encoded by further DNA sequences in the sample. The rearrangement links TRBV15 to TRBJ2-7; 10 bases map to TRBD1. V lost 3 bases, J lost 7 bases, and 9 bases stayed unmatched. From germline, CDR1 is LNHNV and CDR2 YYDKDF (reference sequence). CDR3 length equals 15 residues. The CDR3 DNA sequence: TGTGCCACCAGCAGGGGGGGACAGGGGAGGGGAGAGCAGTACGTC. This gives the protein CATSRGGQGRGEQYV.